Shown below are 30 T cell receptor beta chains from a single sample sequenced in a study of cytomegalovirus exposure and HLA in healthy donors. Researchers ran the PCR with 60 Vbeta and 13 Jbeta primers. Here immunoSEQ multiplex PCR was the method, and the copy in TCRdb shows in-frame clones only, minus some. The table has 150,000 to 160,000 clones, roughly 72% seen once. The sample was PBMCs. The receptors were gathered from a man younger than 40 in good health and CMV-seronegative.

The CDR3 DNA is TGTGCCAGCAGTTTCGGCCTAGCGGGGGTCCCAGAGACCCAGTACTTC. This sequence encodes CASSFGLAGVPETQYF. The chain uses TRBV6-5 and TRBJ2-5; 10 bases fit TRBD2. The germline V gene has CDR1 MNHEY and CDR2 SVGAGI. V dropped 4 bases and J dropped 4; count of bases not matched to a gene: 9. CDR3 size: 16 residues.

This rearrangement joins TRBV29-1 to TRBJ2-3; tentative D call: TRBD1 (5 bases). Germline values: CDR1 SQVTM, CDR2 ANQGSEA. Trimming shortened V by 3 bases and J by 7 bases, and 8 bases separated the two germline ends. The length of the CDR3 is 11 residues. CDR3 protein: CSVDWGNTQYF. The CDR3 DNA reads as TGCAGCGTTGATTGGGGCAATACGCAGTATTTT.

This chain uses TRBV7-2 with TRBJ1-1; TRBD1 is a possible D gene (5 bases). Germline V gene sequence: CDR1 SGHTA, CDR2 FQGNSA. Trimming shortened V by 3 bases and J by 1 base, and 9 bases separated the two germline ends. This CDR3 is 14 amino acids long. DNA of the CDR3: TGTGCCAGCAGCTTCCAGGGAGGGAACACTGAAGCTTTCTTT. Amino acid sequence: CASSFQGGNTEAFF.

V usage is TRBV6-1 and J usage is TRBJ1-1, with 9 bases that match TRBD1. The CDR3 length is 15 residues. The germline V gene has CDR1 MNHNS and CDR2 SASEGT. V lost 6 bases to trimming and J lost 0 bases; unmatched junction nucleotides: 5. The CDR3 region is CASSTTGGMNTEAFF. CDR3 nucleotide sequence: TGTGCCAGCAGCACGACAGGGGGAATGAACACTGAAGCTTTCTTT.

This chain links TRBV19 with TRBJ1-1, with 8 bases aligning to TRBD1. Germline loops: CDR1 LNHDA, CDR2 SQIVND (reference sequence). After removal of 1 base from V and 4 bases from J, the junction contained 2 bases not matched to a gene. CDR3 length: 14 amino acids. CDR3 coding DNA: TGTGCCAGTAGTATAGCAGGGGGCACCACTGAAGCTTTCTTT. This translates into CASSIAGGTTEAFF. The full variable domain, in which reference TRBV19 and TRBJ1-1 provide the parts outside the CDR3, is DGGITQSPKYLFRKEGQNVTLSCEQNLNHDAMYWYRQDPGQGLRLIYYSQIVNDFQKGDIAEGYSVSREKKESFPLTVTSAQKNPTAFYLCASSIAGGTTEAFFGQGTRLTVV.

This clone was observed a handful of times. DNA for the CDR3: TGTGCCAGCAGCCCCCAGGGCGAGCAGTACTTC. Translation gives CASSPQGEQYF. The rearrangement links TRBV28 to TRBJ2-7; tentatively, D is TRBD1 (5 bases). The CDR3 consists of 11 residues. V lost 6 bases and J 6 bases, leaving 9 bases between the germline ends. The germline V gene has CDR1 MDHEN and CDR2 SYDVKM. Combining the CDR3 with reference TRBV28 and TRBJ2-7 gives the whole variable domain DVKVTQSSRYLVKRTGEKVFLECVQDMDHENMFWYRQDPGLGLRLIYFSYDVKMKEKGDIPEGYSVSREKKERFSLILESASTNQTSMYLCASSPQGEQYFGPGTRLTVT.

The chain combines TRBV20-1 with TRBJ1-2; D unresolved. In germline, CDR1 is DFQATT, CDR2 SNEGSKA (reference sequence). The CDR3 has 11 amino acids. V was pared by 6 bases and J by 8 bases, with 13 bases between. CDR3: CSASGSGGYTF. The CDR3 bases are TGCAGTGCCTCGGGGTCTGGGGGCTACACCTTC.

This clone was counted a single time. The chain combines TRBV27 with TRBJ1-5; 8 positions match TRBD1. CDR3 length: 14 amino acids. The ends lost 5 bases at V and 2 bases at J; junction bases unmatched: 2. Germline V lookup: CDR1 MNHEY, CDR2 SMNVEV (reference sequence). CDR3 DNA: TGTGCCAGCAGTGTGGGACAGGGCAATCAGCCCCAGCATTTT. Translated: CASSVGQGNQPQHF.

This clone was seen a single time. V gene TRBV6-5 combines with J gene TRBJ2-7; D remains unclear. Germline V gene lookup returns CDR1 MNHEY and CDR2 SVGAGI. CDR3 length equals 16 residues. V was trimmed by 2 bases and J by 7 bases, leaving 21 bases between them. This CDR3 is CASSYGLYHHLLEQYF. CDR3 in DNA: TGTGCCAGCAGTTACGGGCTATACCATCACCTACTGGAGCAGTACTTC.

The chain joins TRBV7-9 to TRBJ2-2, with D possibly matching TRBD1 (6 bases). Germline assignment: CDR1 SEHNR and CDR2 FQNEAQ (reference sequence). This CDR3 is 14 amino acids long. V was cut by 7 bases and J by 4 bases, with 13 bases left in between. The chain's CDR3 is CASTKQGATGELFF. The CDR3 DNA sequence: TGTGCCAGCACGAAACAGGGTGCCACCGGGGAGCTGTTTTTT.

The chain carries TRBV4-2 and TRBJ2-7; 9 nucleotides line up with TRBD1. Trimming took 4 bases from V and 2 from J; bases not matched to a gene: 9. Germline CDR1 LGHNA, CDR2 YNFKEQ. This CDR3 has 16 amino acids. CDR3 coding DNA: TGTGCCAGCAGCCCCAACACGGGACAGGGAACCTACGAGCAGTACTTC. As protein: CASSPNTGQGTYEQYF.

V usage is TRBV29-1 and J usage is TRBJ2-7; D is undetermined. Trimming stripped 0 bases from V and 6 bases from J, with 9 bases between. In germline, CDR1 is SQVTM, CDR2 ANQGSEA. The CDR3 totals 12 residues. The CDR3 DNA sequence: TGCAGCGTTGAAGACTCTTCGGGCGAGCAGTACTTC. Translated, it gives CSVEDSSGEQYF.

The chain links TRBV2 to TRBJ1-2, with D unresolved. V lost 7 bases, J lost 4 bases, and 10 bases lay in between. CDR3 length: 12 amino acids. Germline V gene data show CDR1 as SNHLY and CDR2 as FYNNEI. In nucleotides, the CDR3 is TGTGCCAGCACGCCACCCGGCTATGGCTACACCTTC. The encoded protein is CASTPPGYGYTF.

V and J are TRBV25-1 and TRBJ1-6; the D is unclear. Per germline, CDR1 MGHDK and CDR2 SYGVNS. The CDR3 has 14 amino acids. The V end lost 2 bases, the J end lost 9 bases, and 11 bases lay between the germline ends. The CDR3 sequence is CASSEGPRGSPLHF. The CDR3 region has the DNA TGTGCCAGCAGTGAAGGACCCCGGGGTTCACCCCTCCACTTT.

The chain carries TRBV7-8 and TRBJ2-7, with a weak D call TRBD1 (6 bases). Deletions cut 0 bases from V and 3 bases from J, with 12 bases between. The CDR3 spans 15 residues. Germline V gives CDR1 SGHVS, CDR2 FQNEAQ. CDR3 nucleotides: TGTGCCAGCAGCTTAGCGACAGGTTCTGGCTACGAGCAGTACTTC. Its protein product is CASSLATGSGYEQYF.

The V and J genes are TRBV19 and TRBJ2-2; 7 nucleotides agree with TRBD1. Germline-derived CDR1 and CDR2 are LNHDA and SQIVND (reference sequence). The V gene end was trimmed by 7 bases and the J gene end by 0 bases; junction bases not matched to a gene: 11. The CDR3 extends over 17 amino acids. CDR3 loop: CASTPSGQLPNTGELFF. CDR3 nucleotide sequence: TGTGCCAGTACCCCCTCGGGACAGCTCCCGAACACCGGGGAGCTGTTTTTT.

V and J are TRBV5-1 and TRBJ2-7, with a possible D match to TRBD1 (5 bases). The CDR3 is made up of 12 amino acids. V was clipped by 5 bases and J by 1 base, with 7 bases between them. CDR1 and CDR2 from the germline V gene are SGHRS and YFSETQ. The CDR3 nucleotides are TGCGCCAGCAGTCAGGGTTCCTACGAGCAGTACTTC. Amino acid sequence: CASSQGSYEQYF.

As DNA, the CDR3 is TGTGCCAGCAGCCTCGGGGTAGGGGGCTACACCTTC. It codes for CASSLGVGGYTF. This rearrangement joins TRBV11-2 to TRBJ1-2; D call uncertain. V lost 5 bases and J lost 8, with 12 bases in between. The CDR3 extends over 12 amino acids. The germline V gene encodes CDR1 SGHAT and CDR2 FQNNGV.

This chain joins TRBV19 and TRBJ2-6; 7 positions agree with TRBD1. The CDR3 is 16 amino acids. CDR1 is LNHDA and CDR2 is SQIVND in the germline V gene (reference sequence). V lost 8 bases and J lost 2; bases outside the gene matches: 9. CDR3 nucleotides: TGTGCCAGTTCACAGGGGATCGAGCCTGGGGCCAACGTCCTGACTTTC. It is translated as CASSQGIEPGANVLTF.

The chain joins TRBV7-9 to TRBJ2-2; TRBD1 matches at 9 bases. The V gene end was trimmed by 5 bases and the J gene end by 5 bases; junction bases not matched to a gene: 3. Germline assignment: CDR1 SEHNR and CDR2 FQNEAQ (reference sequence). The CDR3 sequence is 14 residues long. The CDR3: CASSLGQGTGELFF. The CDR3 DNA reads as TGTGCCAGCAGCCTAGGACAGGGGACCGGGGAGCTGTTTTTT.

The rearrangement uses TRBV2 and TRBJ2-7; D might be TRBD2 (5 bases). Germline lookup yields CDR1 SNHLY and CDR2 FYNNEI. CDR3 length: 13 amino acids. Between the trimmed V and J ends, which lost 10 bases and 7 bases, there was a span of 20 bases. CDR3 sequence: CATPAGPPGEQYF. The CDR3 DNA sequence: TGTGCCACCCCGGCGGGCCCCCCGGGGGAGCAGTACTTC.

The chain is built from TRBV30 and TRBJ2-3; 11 nucleotides align to TRBD2. Trimming at V came to 2 bases and at J to 0 bases, leaving 4 bases not matched to a gene. Germline CDR1 is GTSNPN and CDR2 is SVGIG (reference sequence). This CDR3 has 16 amino acids. The CDR3 sequence: CAWSRLAGGSTDTQYF. CDR3 nucleotides: TGTGCCTGGAGTCGGCTAGCGGGGGGCAGCACAGATACGCAGTATTTT.

This chain links TRBV21-1 with TRBJ2-7; TRBD2, the D gene given by the table, was not confirmed from the DNA. TRBV21-1 is annotated as a pseudogene. This CDR3 has 13 residues. The CDR3 nucleotides read TGTGCCAGCAGCAAAGCATCCGTCTCGGAGCAGTACTTC. This gives the protein CASSKASVSEQYF.

This sequence joins TRBV28 and TRBJ2-5; 7 bases match TRBD1. J was trimmed by 2 bases and V by 5 bases; bases with no gene match: 2. The germline CDR1 and CDR2 sequences are MDHEN and SYDVKM. CDR3 length: 13 amino acids. This CDR3 reads CASSVRGQETQYF. The CDR3 nucleotides read TGTGCCAGCAGTGTCAGGGGGCAAGAGACCCAGTACTTC. The complete variable domain, with remaining parts taken from reference TRBV28 and TRBJ2-5, reads DVKVTQSSRYLVKRTGEKVFLECVQDMDHENMFWYRQDPGLGLRLIYFSYDVKMKEKGDIPEGYSVSREKKERFSLILESASTNQTSMYLCASSVRGQETQYFGPGTRLLVL.

This clone turned up a few times. J is TRBJ2-5 and V is TRBV6-7; 11 positions match TRBD1. TRBV6-7 qualifies as an ORF whose function is uncertain. There are 16 residues in the CDR3. V shed 2 bases and J 2 bases; nucleotides not matched to a gene: 4. The CDR3 loop is CASSYPGTGGQETQYF. The DNA for the CDR3 is TGTGCCAGCAGTTACCCCGGGACAGGGGGTCAAGAGACCCAGTACTTC.

The rearrangement uses TRBV7-9 and TRBJ2-7; perhaps TRBD1 as D (6 bases). Germline CDR1 is SEHNR and CDR2 is FQNEAQ (reference sequence). Trimming removed 4 bases at V and 4 bases at J, with 20 bases between. The CDR3 extends over 16 amino acids. CDR3 sequence reads: CASSSPTSPGAYEQYF. In DNA, the CDR3 is TGTGCCAGCAGCTCACCCACCTCACCAGGGGCGTACGAGCAGTACTTC.

The CDR3, as DNA: TGTGCCAGTAGTATGCAGGGCTCCTATGGCTACACCTTC. Translated: CASSMQGSYGYTF. The chain uses TRBV19 and TRBJ1-2; TRBD1 is a possible D gene (5 bases). Trimming removed 3 bases at V and 4 bases at J, with 9 bases between. CDR1 and CDR2 from the germline V gene are LNHDA and SQIVND (reference sequence). The CDR3 consists of 13 residues.

The CDR3 sequence: CASSLGTGLKNEKLFF. Here the CDR3 DNA reads TGCGCCAGCAGCTTGGGGACGGGACTCAAAAATGAAAAACTGTTTTTT. The chain employs TRBV5-1 and TRBJ1-4, with D tentatively TRBD1 (5 bases). In germline, CDR1 is SGHRS, CDR2 YFSETQ. Trimming pared 0 bases from V and 5 bases from J, leaving 14 bases between. This CDR3 spans 16 amino acids.

The gene calls are TRBV5-1 and TRBJ2-1; 11 bases match TRBD2. Per the germline V gene, CDR1 is SGHRS and CDR2 is YFSETQ. V was clipped by 4 bases and J by 2 bases; unmatched bases: 5. CDR3 length: 16 amino acids. The CDR3: CASSLAGGRAYNEQFF. The CDR3 DNA sequence: TGCGCCAGCAGCCTAGCGGGGGGCCGAGCCTACAATGAGCAGTTCTTC.

Only a few counts were recorded for this clone. The junction differs from germline at one of its ends, possibly a read error. The chain couples TRBV18 to TRBJ1-2, with 8 bases that match TRBD1. Germline V lookup: CDR1 KGHSH, CDR2 LQKENI. This CDR3 is 13 amino acids long. This CDR3 reads CASSPRTGKGYPF. The CDR3 bases are TGTGCCAGCTCACCCCGGACAGGGAAGGGCTACCCCTTC. The variable domain in full, with the rest retrieved from reference TRBV18 and TRBJ1-2, is NAGVMQNPRHLVRRRGQEARLRCSPMKGHSHVYWYRQLPEEGLKFMVYLQKENIIDESGMPKERFSAEFPKEGPSILRIQQVVRGDSAAYFCASSPRTGKGYPFGSGTRLTVV.